The 14 T cell receptor beta chains below all came from one sample that was sequenced in a study of blood T cell repertoires in COVID-19 (dated by TCRdb to 2020 to 2022). The protocol used for the library was the immunoSEQ multiplex PCR assay. The source is immuneACCESS, and TCRdb retained only in-frame sequences with V and J called. Part of the clones is not carried over; for the studies checked, unresolved V genes explain less than half of this, and the remainder is unexplained. The sample table contains 490,000 or so clones; only one count was recorded for approximately 90% of them. More than 7.5% of the sample rests with the top ten. Sequenced: PBMCs or T cells enriched from blood (not recorded which). These TCRs come from a woman aged 60-75 years who had recovered from COVID-19.

Comments on this clone: Other nucleotide sequences in the sample specify the same CDR3. The rearrangement uses TRBV6-4 and TRBJ1-1, with D maybe TRBD1 (6 bases). Germline values: CDR1 MRHNA, CDR2 SNTAGT. V lost 4 bases and J lost 2, with 8 bases in between. This CDR3 region has 13 residues. In DNA, the CDR3 is TGTGCCAGCAGTGGAGGGGGTAACACTGAAGCTTTCTTT. As protein: CASSGGGNTEAFF.

This clone was seen once. This chain connects TRBV3-1 (or the pseudogene TRBV3-2) to TRBJ1-2; D gene ambiguous. The germline V and J ends were trimmed by 3 bases and 4 bases, with 3 bases remaining between them. This CDR3 region has 11 residues. The germline gives CDR1 LGHDT, CDR2 YNNKEL (reference sequence). The CDR3 protein is CASSHSYGYTF. In DNA form, the CDR3 reads TGTGCCAGCAGCCACAGCTATGGCTACACCTTC.

The chain joins TRBV30 to TRBJ2-5, with 15 bases lining up with TRBD2. The CDR3 runs to 16 residues. CDR1 and CDR2 (germline): GTSNPN, SVGIG (reference sequence). Trimming cost V 2 bases and J 1 base; bases outside gene matches: 2. DNA of the CDR3: TGTGCCTGGAGTCCGGGACTAGCGGGGGGCCAAGAGACCCAGTACTTC. Encoded protein: CAWSPGLAGGQETQYF.

The chain joins TRBV7-8 to TRBJ1-2, with 7 bases lining up with TRBD1. The germline CDR1 and CDR2 sequences are SGHVS and FQNEAQ. With 5 bases clipped from V and 3 bases from J, the junction kept 6 bases outside the gene matches. The CDR3 length is 14 residues. The chain's CDR3 is CASSPRTGYYGYTF. CDR3 coding DNA: TGTGCCAGCAGCCCGAGGACAGGATACTATGGCTACACCTTC. Together with reference TRBV7-8 and TRBJ1-2, the CDR3 gives the full variable domain: GAGVSQSPRYKVAKRGQDVALRCDPISGHVSLFWYQQALGQGPEFLTYFQNEAQLDKSGLPSDRFFAERPEGSVSTLKIQRTQQEDSAVYLCASSPRTGYYGYTFGSGTRLTVV.

This chain uses TRBV27 with TRBJ2-7, with 7 positions matching TRBD1. Germline-derived CDR1 and CDR2 are MNHEY and SMNVEV (reference sequence). The trim removed 6 bases at V and 4 bases at J, leaving 12 bases unmatched. The CDR3 contains 15 residues. In DNA, the CDR3 is TGTGCCAGCAGCCTCCATAGGGGGCCAGGGTACGAGCAGTACTTC. Translation: CASSLHRGPGYEQYF.

The V call is TRBV5-1, the J call TRBJ2-1; D might be TRBD1 (7 bases). The V end lost 5 bases, the J end lost 1 base, and 16 bases lay between the germline ends. The germline V gene has CDR1 SGHRS and CDR2 YFSETQ. The CDR3 contains 16 residues. The CDR3 sequence is CASSPQAGQSYNEQFF. The DNA of the CDR3 is TGCGCCAGCAGTCCCCAGGCGGGACAGTCCTACAATGAGCAGTTCTTC.

The rearrangement links TRBV3-1 (or the pseudogene TRBV3-2) to TRBJ2-3; 8 positions agree with TRBD1. The V segment lost 3 bases and the J segment 4 bases; nucleotides outside the gene matches: 6. The CDR3 is 15 residues long. Germline assignment: CDR1 LGHDT and CDR2 YNNKEL (reference sequence). CDR3 region: CASSHRQGAPDTQYF. CDR3 bases: TGTGCCAGCAGCCATCGGCAGGGGGCCCCAGATACGCAGTATTTT.

The V gene is TRBV5-5, the J gene TRBJ2-7; D remains ambiguous. CDR1 and CDR2 (germline): SGHKS, YYEKEE (reference sequence). Trimming removed 4 bases at V and 7 bases at J, with 9 bases between. The CDR3 is 11 amino acids. DNA of the CDR3: TGTGCCAGCAGCCCCACCGGGGAGCAGTACGTC. Translation: CASSPTGEQYV.

The chain is built from TRBV7-2 and TRBJ1-1, with D uncertain. The CDR3 contains 13 residues. The germline V gene encodes CDR1 SGHTA and CDR2 FQGNSA. Trimming left V 1 base short and J 4 bases short, with 7 bases between. The CDR3 loop reads CASSLVSVTEAFF. The DNA for the CDR3 is TGTGCCAGCAGCTTAGTAAGCGTCACTGAAGCTTTCTTT. Filled out from reference TRBV7-2 and TRBJ1-1, the complete variable domain reads GAGVSQSPSNKVTEKGKDVELRCDPISGHTALYWYRQSLGQGLEFLIYFQGNSAPDKSGLPSDRFSAERTGGSVSTLTIQRTQQEDSAVYLCASSLVSVTEAFFGQGTRLTVV.

The rearrangement links TRBV5-4 to TRBJ2-3; TRBD2 might be the D (6 bases). V shed 0 bases and J shed 5 bases, with 16 bases lying between them. Germline lookup yields CDR1 SGHNT and CDR2 YYREEE (reference sequence). The CDR3 is 16 amino acids. The CDR3 DNA sequence: TGTGCCAGCAGCTTGGGGGGACTTCTAACACTAGATACGCAGTATTTT. Protein: CASSLGGLLTLDTQYF. Filled out from reference TRBV5-4 and TRBJ2-3, the complete variable domain reads ETGVTQSPTHLIKTRGQQVTLRCSSQSGHNTVSWYQQALGQGPQFIFQYYREEENGRGNFPPRFSGLQFPNYSSELNVNALELDDSALYLCASSLGGLLTLDTQYFGPGTRLTVL.

The chain carries TRBV5-1 and TRBJ1-2; 7 bases are a match to TRBD1. Germline V gene lookup returns CDR1 SGHRS and CDR2 YFSETQ. This CDR3 has 14 amino acids. V lost 0 bases, J lost 4 bases, and 3 bases stayed unmatched. DNA for the CDR3: TGCGCCAGCAGCTTGGACAGGGGCCTCTATGGCTACACCTTC. Its translation: CASSLDRGLYGYTF.

This chain links TRBV19 with TRBJ1-5; 7 nucleotides match TRBD1. Per germline, CDR1 LNHDA and CDR2 SQIVND (reference sequence). The CDR3 is 16 residues long. J gave up 2 bases and V 4 bases, and 8 bases lay outside the gene matches. In nucleotides, the CDR3 is TGTGCCAGTAGTACCATACCCACAGGGGGCAATCAGCCCCAGCATTTT. Protein sequence: CASSTIPTGGNQPQHF.

The chain has TRBV5-4 and TRBJ2-1; no clear D. The V and J ends lost 3 bases and 9 bases respectively, with 13 bases between them. Germline CDR1 reads SGHNT; CDR2 reads YYREEE (reference sequence). The CDR3 totals 13 residues. The CDR3 reads CASSSQQVGEQFF. CDR3 bases: TGTGCCAGCAGCTCCCAGCAGGTGGGTGAGCAGTTCTTC.

V and J are TRBV12-5 and TRBJ1-6, with D hard to call. The CDR3 is made up of 14 amino acids. Between the trimmed V and J ends, which lost 7 bases and 10 bases, there was a span of 17 bases. Germline CDR1 and CDR2: LGHNT and FRNRAP. The CDR3 sequence is CASVNSGSESPLHF. In DNA, the CDR3 is TGTGCTAGTGTTAACAGTGGTAGCGAATCACCCCTCCACTTT.